This TCR beta chain came from a study of blood T cell repertoires in COVID-19. Overall study context: The study drew acute and convalescent COVID-19 samples from the United States, Italy and Spain. Sample material is recorded as cDNA or gDNA derived from T cells, B-cell-depleted T cells, or PBMCs.

The assay was immunoSEQ multiplex PCR, and TCRdb's table has in-frame clones only and misses some. The repertoire consists of over 60,000 clones, with more than 80% occurring once and the leading ten covering around 6.7%. The CDR3 sequence is 18 residues long. With V trimmed by 7 bases and J by 2 bases, 11 bases remained unmatched. The germline V gene has CDR1 SGHTA and CDR2 FQGNSA. This clonotype was obtained from a woman aged 80 or over with active COVID-19. The chain is built from TRBV7-2 and TRBJ2-1; 13 positions match TRBD2. The sequenced sample consisted of peripheral blood. CDR3 DNA: TGTGCCAGCAACCTTATTTCCGGACTAGCGGGAGCCTACAATGAGCAGTTCTTC. As protein: CASNLISGLAGAYNEQFF.